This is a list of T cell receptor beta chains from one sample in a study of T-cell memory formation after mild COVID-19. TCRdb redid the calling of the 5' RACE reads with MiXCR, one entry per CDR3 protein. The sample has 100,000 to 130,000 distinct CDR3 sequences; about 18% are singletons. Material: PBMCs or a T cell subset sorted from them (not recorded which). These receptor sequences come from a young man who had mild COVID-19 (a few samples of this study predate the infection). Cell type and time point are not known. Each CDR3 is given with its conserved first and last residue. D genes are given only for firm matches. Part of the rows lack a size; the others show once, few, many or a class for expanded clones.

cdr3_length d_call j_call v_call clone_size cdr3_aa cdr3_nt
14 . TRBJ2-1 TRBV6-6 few CASSSLLSGNEQFF TGTGCCAGCAGTTCCCTCTTATCTGGCAATGAGCAGTTCTTC
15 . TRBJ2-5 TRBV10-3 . CAIRKTAGNQETQYF TGTGCCATCAGGAAAACGGCAGGGAACCAAGAGACCCAGTACTTC
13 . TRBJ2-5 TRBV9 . CASSRHSEETQYF TGTGCCAGCAGCCGACATTCGGAAGAGACCCAGTACTTC
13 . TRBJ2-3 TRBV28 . CASSPGGRDTQYF TGTGCCAGCAGCCCGGGTGGGAGGGATACGCAGTATTTT
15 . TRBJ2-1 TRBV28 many CASSSGGGTYNEQFF TGTGCCAGCAGTTCAGGGGGGGGAACCTACAATGAGCAGTTCTTC
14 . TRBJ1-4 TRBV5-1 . CASSYQGRNEKLFF TGCGCCAGCAGCTACCAGGGAAGAAATGAAAAACTGTTTTTT
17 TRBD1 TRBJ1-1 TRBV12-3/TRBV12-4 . CASSLNLGQGAKTEAFF TGTGCCAGCAGTTTAAACTTGGGACAGGGGGCGAAAACTGAAGCTTTCTTT
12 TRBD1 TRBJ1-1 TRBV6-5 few CASSYVRGEAFF TGTGCCAGCAGTTACGTCAGGGGGGAAGCTTTCTTT
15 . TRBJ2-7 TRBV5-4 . CASSSPGTGLGEQYF TGTGCCAGCAGTTCTCCCGGGACGGGATTAGGGGAGCAGTACTTC
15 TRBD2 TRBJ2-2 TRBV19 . CASSRASGRTGELFF TGTGCCAGTAGTCGGGCTAGCGGGCGCACCGGGGAGCTGTTTTTT
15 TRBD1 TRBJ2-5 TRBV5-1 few CASSPSTGGEETQYF TGCGCCAGCAGCCCCTCGACAGGGGGCGAAGAGACCCAGTACTTC
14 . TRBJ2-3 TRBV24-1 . CATSARASTDTQYF TGTGCCACCAGTGCAAGAGCCTCCACAGATACGCAGTATTTT
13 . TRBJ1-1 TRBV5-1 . CASSLGKNTEAFF TGCGCCAGCAGCTTGGGCAAGAACACTGAAGCTTTCTTT
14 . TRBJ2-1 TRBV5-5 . CASSLSAIYNEQFF TGTGCCAGCAGCTTGTCAGCCATTTACAATGAGCAGTTCTTC
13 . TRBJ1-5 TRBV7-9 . CASSRQVGQPQHF TGTGCCAGCAGCAGACAGGTGGGCCAGCCCCAGCATTTT
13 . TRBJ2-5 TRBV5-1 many CASRGEGQETQYF TGCGCCAGTCGGGGTGAGGGGCAAGAGACCCAGTACTTC
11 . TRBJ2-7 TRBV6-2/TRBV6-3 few CASSSQYEQYF TGTGCCAGCAGTTCTCAGTACGAGCAGTACTTC
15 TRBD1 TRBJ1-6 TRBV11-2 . CASSLAGQHNSPLHF TGTGCCAGCAGCTTAGCGGGACAGCACAATTCACCCCTCCACTTT
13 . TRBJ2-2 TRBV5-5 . CASKGPVPGELFF TGTGCCAGCAAGGGACCGGTTCCCGGGGAGCTGTTTTTT
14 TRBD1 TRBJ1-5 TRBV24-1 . CATKAETGTQPQHF TGTGCCACCAAGGCCGAGACAGGGACTCAGCCCCAGCATTTT
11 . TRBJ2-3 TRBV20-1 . CSAEGPDTQYF TGCAGTGCGGAGGGCCCAGATACGCAGTATTTT
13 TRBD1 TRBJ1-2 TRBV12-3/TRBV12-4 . CASSRQGFDGYTF TGTGCCAGCAGTCGACAGGGGTTTGATGGCTACACCTTC
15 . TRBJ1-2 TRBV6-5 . CASSYSRDPLSGYTF TGTGCCAGCAGTTACTCTCGGGACCCTTTGTCCGGCTACACCTTC
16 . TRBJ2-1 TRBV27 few CASSYWQPSSYNEQFF TGTGCCAGCAGTTATTGGCAACCGAGCTCCTACAATGAGCAGTTCTTC
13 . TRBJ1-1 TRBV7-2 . CASSSRRGPEAFF TGTGCCAGCAGCTCGCGTCGTGGACCGGAAGCTTTCTTT
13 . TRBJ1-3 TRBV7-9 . CASSLTAGNTIYF TGTGCCAGCAGCTTAACGGCTGGAAACACCATATATTTT
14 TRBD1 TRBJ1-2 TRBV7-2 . CASSSQGALYGYTF TGTGCCAGCAGCTCACAGGGGGCTCTCTATGGCTACACCTTC
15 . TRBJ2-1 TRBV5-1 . CASTPGSGVGVEQFF TGCGCCAGCACCCCGGGGTCTGGGGTAGGGGTTGAGCAGTTCTTC
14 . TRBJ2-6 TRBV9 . CASSNGPLVNVLTF TGTGCCAGCAGCAACGGACCCTTGGTCAACGTCCTGACTTTC
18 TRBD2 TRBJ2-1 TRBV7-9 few CASSRGLGTSGGAYEQFF TGTGCCAGCAGCCGCGGCCTTGGGACTAGCGGGGGGGCGTATGAGCAGTTCTTC
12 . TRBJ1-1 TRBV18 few CASSPRKAEAFF TGTGCCAGCTCACCAAGAAAGGCAGAAGCTTTCTTT
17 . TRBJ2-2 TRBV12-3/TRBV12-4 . CASTYLPHGVGTGELFF TGTGCCAGCACCTATCTCCCGCACGGGGTGGGAACCGGGGAGCTGTTTTTT
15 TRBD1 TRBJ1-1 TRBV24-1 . CATRAGQAKNTEAFF TGTGCCACCCGGGCGGGACAGGCCAAGAACACTGAAGCTTTCTTT
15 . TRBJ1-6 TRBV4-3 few CASSQARQRNSPLHF TGCGCCAGCAGCCAAGCTCGACAGCGGAATTCACCCCTCCACTTT
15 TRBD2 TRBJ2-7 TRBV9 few CASSVGAGGLYEQYF TGTGCCAGCAGCGTAGGCGCGGGGGGCCTCTACGAGCAGTACTTC
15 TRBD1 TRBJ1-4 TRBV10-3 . CAISETTGTNEKLFF TGTGCCATCAGTGAGACGACAGGGACAAATGAAAAACTGTTTTTT
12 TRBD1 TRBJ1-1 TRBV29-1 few CSGGGWNTEAFF TGCAGCGGAGGGGGCTGGAACACTGAAGCTTTCTTT